Following are 21 T cell receptor beta chains from one sample sequenced in a study of T cell responses to AZD1222 COVID-19 vaccine. Method: immunoSEQ multiplex PCR; TCRdb's copy keeps in-frame clones and lacks some. The table has some 96,000 clones, around nine tenths seen once. Source: peripheral blood, taken on day 0 of AZD1222 vaccination. The source of these receptors is an adult in good health.

This chain connects TRBV28 to TRBJ1-4, with 11 bases aligning to TRBD1. The CDR3 is 17 amino acids. Germline lookup yields CDR1 MDHEN and CDR2 SYDVKM. V dropped 5 bases and J dropped 3; count of bases not matched to a gene: 8. The CDR3 coding sequence is TGTGCCAGCAGTGCGTGGACAGGGGGCCCTTCTAATGAAAAACTGTTTTTT. Translated: CASSAWTGGPSNEKLFF.

The chain employs TRBV11-2 and TRBJ2-1; 10 bases align to TRBD2. This CDR3 comprises 15 residues. CDR1 and CDR2 (germline): SGHAT, FQNNGV. V shed 3 bases, J shed 7 bases, and the junction held 6 bases outside the gene matches. The CDR3 DNA sequence: TGTGCCAGCAGCTTTCGGCTAGCGGGAGAGAATGAGCAGTTCTTC. Amino acids: CASSFRLAGENEQFF.

This chain uses TRBV5-4 with TRBJ2-7; no clear D. Germline values: CDR1 SGHNT, CDR2 YYREEE (reference sequence). V lost 3 bases and J 7 bases, leaving 14 bases between the germline ends. The CDR3 length is 13 residues. This CDR3 is CASSSDPPEEQYF. Written as DNA, the CDR3 is TGTGCCAGCAGCTCGGACCCCCCGGAGGAGCAGTACTTC.

CDR3 sequence reads: CASSLDSPVGISPLHF. CDR3 bases: TGTGCCAGCAGCCTGGACTCCCCGGTGGGGATTTCACCCCTCCACTTT. V usage is TRBV7-9 and J usage is TRBJ1-6, with D hard to call. This CDR3 region has 16 residues. V was clipped by 5 bases and J by 9 bases, with 20 bases between them. Germline-derived CDR1 and CDR2 are SEHNR and FQNEAQ (reference sequence).

This sequence joins TRBV3-1 (or the pseudogene TRBV3-2) and TRBJ1-2, with D possibly matching TRBD1 (5 bases). The CDR3 extends over 16 amino acids. Trimming shortened V by 3 bases and J by 0 bases, and 14 bases separated the two germline ends. Germline V gene lookup returns CDR1 LGHDT and CDR2 YNNKEL (reference sequence). The CDR3 sequence: CASSQPTEISNYGYTF. CDR3 in DNA: TGTGCCAGCAGCCAGCCGACAGAGATTTCTAACTATGGCTACACCTTC.

The rearrangement uses TRBV1 and TRBJ1-5; the table's D call, TRBD1, was not checked against the DNA. TRBV1 is tagged as a pseudogene. CDR3 length equals 16 residues. The CDR3 DNA sequence: TGCACCAGCAGCCAGGGGACACTCCTTAGCAATCAGCCCCAGCATTTT. Protein sequence: CTSSQGTLLSNQPQHF.

V is TRBV5-1 and J is TRBJ1-1; D is uncertain. Trimming took off 3 bases at V and 0 bases at J, with 6 bases between the two ends. CDR3 length: 13 amino acids. CDR1 and CDR2 (germline): SGHRS, YFSETQ. The CDR3 bases are TGCGCCAGCAGCTGGAAGATGAACACTGAAGCTTTCTTT. Its protein product is CASSWKMNTEAFF.

This clone was recorded a few times. This sequence joins TRBV5-1 and TRBJ1-3, with TRBD1 identical over 7 bases. Germline values: CDR1 SGHRS, CDR2 YFSETQ. The CDR3 is 15 amino acids. V dropped 4 bases and J dropped 0; count of bases not matched to a gene: 4. CDR3 bases: TGCGCCAGCAGCAGATGGGACAGCTCTGGAAACACCATATATTTT. It translates to CASSRWDSSGNTIYF.

This clone was recorded once. The chain employs TRBV5-1 and TRBJ2-5; no firm D call. Germline lookup yields CDR1 SGHRS and CDR2 YFSETQ. This CDR3 has 13 residues. Trimming took 0 bases from V and 5 from J, leaving 8 bases between them. CDR3 residues: CASSLVALETQYF. The DNA for the CDR3 is TGCGCCAGCAGCTTGGTGGCTCTGGAGACCCAGTACTTC.

The V gene is TRBV3-1 (or the pseudogene TRBV3-2), the J gene TRBJ2-5, with 8 bases aligning to TRBD1. This CDR3 contains 13 residues. V shed 4 bases and J 5 bases; nucleotides not matched to a gene: 3. Per germline, CDR1 LGHDT and CDR2 YNNKEL (reference sequence). Written as DNA, the CDR3 is TGTGCCAGCAGCCTCCGGGACAGGGAGACCCAGTACTTC. Translating gives CASSLRDRETQYF.

J is TRBJ2-1 and V is TRBV5-6; D uncertain. Trimming stripped 4 bases from V and 4 bases from J, with 12 bases between. Germline assignment: CDR1 SGHDT and CDR2 YYEEEE. CDR3 length equals 14 residues. The CDR3 sequence: CASSPRTGYNEQFF. Written as DNA, the CDR3 is TGTGCCAGCAGCCCCCGGACCGGATACAATGAGCAGTTCTTC.

J is TRBJ1-4 and V is TRBV7-9; maybe TRBD1 (6 bases). Germline loops: CDR1 SEHNR, CDR2 FQNEAQ (reference sequence). The V end was cut by 1 base, the J end by 11 bases, with 17 bases between. The CDR3 is made up of 15 amino acids. The CDR3: CASSLEDSLRGKLFF. The DNA of the CDR3 is TGTGCCAGCAGCTTAGAGGACAGCTTAAGGGGGAAACTGTTTTTT.

CDR3: CASSLFGRGGYTF. In DNA form, the CDR3 reads TGTGCCAGCAGTTTATTCGGGAGGGGTGGCTACACCTTC. This chain connects TRBV28 to TRBJ1-2, with D perhaps TRBD1 (5 bases). V was cut by 1 base and J by 7 bases, with 10 bases left in between. This CDR3 region has 13 residues. Per the germline V gene, CDR1 is MDHEN and CDR2 is SYDVKM.

The chain links TRBV7-6 to TRBJ2-7, with 13 bases lining up with TRBD2. The CDR3 consists of 15 residues. The J segment lost 4 bases and the V segment lost 5 bases, leaving 5 bases of the junction unmatched. Germline V gene lookup returns CDR1 SGHVS and CDR2 FNYEAQ. The chain's CDR3 is CASSRTSGRVYEQYF. DNA for the CDR3: TGTGCCAGCAGCAGGACTAGCGGGAGAGTTTACGAGCAGTACTTC.

This chain links TRBV15 with TRBJ2-7; TRBD2 agrees at 9 bases. Unmatched junction bases numbered 8, after V lost 8 bases and J lost 3 bases. Germline CDR1 and CDR2: LNHNV and YYDKDF (reference sequence). CDR3 length: 14 residues. In DNA, the CDR3 is TGTGCCACCGCTCGGCGGGAGGGCCACTACGAGCAGTACTTC. This sequence encodes CATARREGHYEQYF.

This chain connects TRBV5-1 to TRBJ1-1; no clear D. Germline values: CDR1 SGHRS, CDR2 YFSETQ. The CDR3 is made up of 14 amino acids. V lost 1 base to trimming and J lost 5 bases, with 12 bases between them. CDR3 sequence: CASSLRATVTEAFF. The CDR3 nucleotides are TGCGCCAGCAGCTTGCGGGCAACCGTGACTGAAGCTTTCTTT. The entire variable domain, with the rest obtained from reference TRBV5-1 and TRBJ1-1, is as follows: KAGVTQTPRYLIKTRGQQVTLSCSPISGHRSVSWYQQTPGQGLQFLFEYFSETQRNKGNFPGRFSGRQFSNSRSEMNVSTLELGDSALYLCASSLRATVTEAFFGQGTRLTVV.

This chain uses TRBV2 with TRBJ1-2; no clear D gene. The CDR3 runs 14 residues. Trimming cost V 4 bases and J 2 bases, with 11 bases left between them. CDR1 is SNHLY, CDR2 FYNNEI, per germline. CDR3 protein: CASSAQAGNYGYTF. The CDR3 region has the DNA TGTGCCAGCAGTGCTCAGGCTGGAAACTATGGCTACACCTTC.

The chain links TRBV4-1 to TRBJ2-7; D is possibly TRBD1 or TRBD2 (6 bases each). V was shortened by 1 base and J by 6 bases, with 13 bases between the two germline ends. Looked up from germline, CDR1 is MGHRA and CDR2 is YSYEKL. The CDR3 runs 14 residues. The CDR3 DNA reads TGCGCCAGCAGCCAAGCCAGGGGAGGTAGCGAGCAGTACTTC. Its protein is CASSQARGGSEQYF.

This rearrangement joins TRBV14 to TRBJ2-1; 11 bases match TRBD2. CDR1 and CDR2 from the germline V gene are SGHDN and FVKESK. The CDR3 spans 18 residues. V lost 4 bases to trimming and J lost 1 base; unmatched junction nucleotides: 9. In nucleotides, the CDR3 is TGTGCCAGCAGCCGCAATCTAGCGGGAGGAGTTTCCTACAATGAGCAGTTCTTC. It specifies CASSRNLAGGVSYNEQFF.

The V call is TRBV7-9, the J call TRBJ1-3; no reliable D call. The V end lost 3 bases, the J end lost 0 bases, and 9 bases lay between the germline ends. The CDR3 is made up of 15 amino acids. Germline V gives CDR1 SEHNR, CDR2 FQNEAQ (reference sequence). CDR3 DNA: TGTGCCAGCAGCTTGGGGAGCTCCTCTGGAAACACCATATATTTT. It translates to CASSLGSSSGNTIYF.

This chain uses TRBV18 with TRBJ1-1; 8 bases align to TRBD1. V lost 3 bases and J lost 7; bases outside the gene matches: 10. Germline V gene lookup returns CDR1 KGHSH and CDR2 LQKENI. This CDR3 has 15 residues. In DNA form, the CDR3 reads TGTGCCAGCTCACCTAAGAGCGGACAGGGCGGTGAAGCTTTCTTT. The encoded protein is CASSPKSGQGGEAFF.